Below, one T cell receptor (beta chain) is given with its context. What it recognizes is unknown. Only in-frame clones appear in the TCRdb table, and some are missing; sequencing was by immunoSEQ multiplex PCR. In the table there are tens of thousands of clones, approximately 86% of which are singletons. This entry belongs to a study of OX40 agonist ivuxolimab in advanced cancers. General study findings and limits: At doses 0.1 to 3.0 mg/kg, CD4+ and CD8+ clones expanded.

Any history of autoimmune disease or systemic immunosuppression disqualified patients. Cycle 7 day 1, cycle 4 day 1, and baseline were the timepoints at which blood was sampled. The germline V gene has CDR1 SEHNR and CDR2 FQNEAQ (reference sequence). The CDR3 totals 12 residues. The J segment lost 6 bases and the V segment lost 5 bases, leaving 2 bases of the junction unmatched. This receptor was identified in an adult with an advanced solid tumor such as melanoma, head and neck, liver or kidney cancer. This specimen consisted of CD4+ or CD8+ T cells sorted from blood, obtained in a trial of the OX40 agonist ivuxolimab. This chain uses TRBV7-9 with TRBJ1-2; the match to TRBD1 covers 8 bases. The CDR3 DNA reads as TGTGCCAGCAGCAAGACAGGGGATGGCTACACCTTC. Amino acid sequence: CASSKTGDGYTF.